Shown below are 14 T cell receptor beta chains from a single sample sequenced in a study of blood T cell repertoires in COVID-19. Measured with immunoSEQ multiplex PCR; TCRdb has only the in-frame clones, and not every one. The sample consists of 150,000 to 200,000 clones, around 87% of them appearing once. Sequencing was carried out using peripheral blood. The receptor source for this set is a man aged 18 to 30 with acute or convalescent COVID-19.

V is TRBV5-1 and J is TRBJ1-1; D is possibly TRBD1 (6 bases). The CDR3 has 14 amino acids. Trimming pared 5 bases from V and 4 bases from J, leaving 15 bases between. The V gene's germline CDR1 is SGHRS and CDR2 YFSETQ. As DNA, the CDR3 is TGCGCCAGCAGTCAACTGACAGGCAGCACTGAAGCTTTCTTT. Translated: CASSQLTGSTEAFF.

In its sample, this clone was seen once. The chain combines TRBV30 with TRBJ1-5; D remains unclear. CDR1 and CDR2 (germline): GTSNPN, SVGIG (reference sequence). The CDR3 length is 14 residues. The V end lost 0 bases, the J end lost 4 bases, and 10 bases lay between the germline ends. CDR3 region: CAWSVSSGNQPQHF. CDR3 nucleotides: TGTGCCTGGAGTGTATCGTCAGGTAATCAGCCCCAGCATTTT.

The rearrangement links TRBV5-1 to TRBJ1-1; TRBD1 might be the D (6 bases). The CDR3 runs to 14 residues. CDR1 is SGHRS, CDR2 YFSETQ, per germline. Between the trimmed V and J ends, which lost 7 bases and 3 bases, there was a span of 16 bases. The CDR3 DNA follows: TGCGCCAGCGGAAGGGGGAACCCGGACACTGAAGCTTTCTTT. Protein: CASGRGNPDTEAFF.

Of note for this clone: One end of the junction fails to match germline, which may point to a read error. V and J are TRBV20-1 and TRBJ1-5; the match to TRBD1 covers 7 bases. This CDR3 contains 15 residues. Germline CDR1 DFQATT, CDR2 SNEGSKA (reference sequence). The CDR3 DNA sequence: TGCAGTGCTACTGACAGGGTTAATAGCAATCGGCCCCAGCATTTT. Amino acid sequence: CSATDRVNSNRPQHF.

This clone showed up just once. V is TRBV6-6 and J is TRBJ1-2, with a tentative D call TRBD1 (5 bases). V was pared by 2 bases and J by 4 bases, with 11 bases between. The CDR3 is 14 amino acids. Per the germline V gene, CDR1 is MNHNY and CDR2 is SVGAGI (reference sequence). CDR3 coding DNA: TGTGCCAGCAGTTACAACGGCAGGGTCTATGGCTACACCTTC. It is translated as CASSYNGRVYGYTF.

The V and J genes are TRBV18 and TRBJ1-3; 10 bases are a match to TRBD1. The CDR3 loop spans 15 amino acids. Germline loops: CDR1 KGHSH, CDR2 LQKENI. V gave up 3 bases and J gave up 4 bases; unmatched junction bases: 3. CDR3 sequence reads: CASSPGTGVGNTIYF. For the CDR3, the DNA is TGTGCCAGCTCACCTGGGACAGGGGTAGGAAACACCATATATTTT.

The chain combines TRBV19 with TRBJ2-1; D remains unclear. This CDR3 has 15 residues. V was cut by 3 bases and J by 1 base, with 10 bases left in between. The germline V gene has CDR1 LNHDA and CDR2 SQIVND (reference sequence). Here the CDR3 reads CASSIFPDSYNEQFF. The CDR3 nucleotides read TGTGCCAGTAGTATTTTTCCAGATTCCTACAATGAGCAGTTCTTC.

The chain couples TRBV29-1 to TRBJ1-4; TRBD1 might be the D (6 bases). Deletions cut 2 bases from V and 5 bases from J, with 12 bases between. This CDR3 has 14 amino acids. The germline V gene has CDR1 SQVTM and CDR2 ANQGSEA. The CDR3 region has the DNA TGCAGCGTTGAAAAGACAGGAGGCAATGAAAAACTGTTTTTT. Translated, it gives CSVEKTGGNEKLFF.

This clone was picked up a small number of times. The rearrangement links TRBV11-2 to TRBJ1-1; 8 positions agree with TRBD1. Germline V gives CDR1 SGHAT, CDR2 FQNNGV. V shed 5 bases, J shed 1 base, and the junction held 9 bases outside the gene matches. CDR3 size: 16 residues. CDR3 protein: CASSDPRQGTNTEAFF. As DNA, the CDR3 is TGTGCCAGCAGCGACCCACGACAGGGGACGAACACTGAAGCTTTCTTT.

Written as DNA, the CDR3 is TGTGCCAGCAGTGCGGTGGCTAGCGGGGTGAATGAGCAGTTCTTC. Translating it yields CASSAVASGVNEQFF. The V call is TRBV6-4, the J call TRBJ2-1; 9 bases fit TRBD2. The ends lost 4 bases at V and 7 bases at J; junction bases unmatched: 8. CDR1 is MRHNA, CDR2 SNTAGT, per germline. There are 15 residues in the CDR3.

This sequence joins TRBV15 and TRBJ1-2; D gene uncertain. CDR1 and CDR2 from the germline V gene are LNHNV and YYDKDF (reference sequence). V was trimmed by 0 bases and J by 10 bases, leaving 12 bases between them. The CDR3 runs to 13 residues. Here the CDR3 DNA reads TGTGCCACCAGCAGAGATCGCGGCTTCGACTACACCTTC. This encodes CATSRDRGFDYTF.

The chain joins TRBV7-9 to TRBJ2-1; TRBD2 matches at 8 bases. With 2 bases clipped from V and 7 bases from J, the junction kept 10 bases outside the gene matches. The length of the CDR3 is 16 residues. In germline, CDR1 is SEHNR, CDR2 FQNEAQ (reference sequence). This chain's CDR3 is CASSLSGGVPRNEQFF. The CDR3 DNA is TGTGCCAGCAGCTTAAGCGGGGGCGTACCTCGGAATGAGCAGTTCTTC.

The chain links TRBV10-3 to TRBJ1-2; D not certain. V lost 7 bases, J lost 3 bases, and 15 bases lay in between. The CDR3 consists of 14 residues. In germline, CDR1 is ENHRY, CDR2 SYGVKD. CDR3 DNA: TGTGCCATCATGAGGATCTTGGAACACTATGGCTACACCTTC. It encodes CAIMRILEHYGYTF.

V and J are TRBV29-1 and TRBJ1-2; TRBD1 might be the D (6 bases). The CDR3 length is 13 residues. Trimming took off 4 bases at V and 0 bases at J, with 9 bases between the two ends. In germline, CDR1 is SQVTM, CDR2 ANQGSEA. This CDR3 is CSVVRTANYGYTF. In DNA, the CDR3 is TGCAGCGTTGTAAGGACAGCTAACTATGGCTACACCTTC.